The 5 T cell receptor beta chains listed next were all sequenced from one sample in a study of PD-1 blockade in classical Hodgkin lymphoma. Following autologous stem cell transplantation, relapse occurred in every patient, and exposure to brentuximab vedotin varied. The method was immunoSEQ multiplex PCR; TCRdb's version includes in-frame clones alone and lacks a portion of them. The repertoire holds 110,000 or so clones, around 89% seen once, with 15% to 20% in the top ten. Sample: peripheral blood mononuclear cells (PBMCs), taken before the second cycle of nivolumab. The receptors stem from a human donor with classical Hodgkin lymphoma.

The CDR3 DNA sequence: TGTGCCAGCAGCCGAGGAGTTGCGTCCTCGGGCGAGCAGTACTTC. Translated: CASSRGVASSGEQYF. The chain recombines TRBV6-5 with TRBJ2-7; no clear D. Deletions cut 6 bases from V and 6 bases from J, with 21 bases between. Germline-derived CDR1 and CDR2 are MNHEY and SVGAGI. The CDR3 consists of 15 residues.

The chain is built from TRBV5-6 and TRBJ2-7; TRBD2 is a possible D gene (5 bases). The CDR3 is 15 amino acids. CDR1 is SGHDT, CDR2 YYEEEE, per germline. V lost 2 bases and J lost 9, with 21 bases in between. The CDR3 bases are TGTGCCAGCAGCTTTGGAACAGCTCGAGGGAGTGGGCAGTACTTC. Amino acids: CASSFGTARGSGQYF.

J is TRBJ1-1 and V is TRBV28; D unresolved. Germline CDR1 and CDR2: MDHEN and SYDVKM. The CDR3 spans 12 residues. V was pared by 6 bases and J by 7 bases, with 12 bases between. CDR3 DNA sequence: TGTGCCAGCAGAGAAGGGCGTCTTGAAGCTTTCTTT. Encoded protein: CASREGRLEAFF.

The chain recombines TRBV11-2 with TRBJ2-7, with no clear D. Germline CDR1 and CDR2: SGHAT and FQNNGV. The CDR3 has 17 residues. V gave up 4 bases and J gave up 0 bases, with 19 bases separating them. In DNA form, the CDR3 reads TGTGCCAGCAGCTATGGCAGAGGTGGGCGGAGCTCCTACGAGCAGTACTTC. Translating gives CASSYGRGGRSSYEQYF.

The V and J genes are TRBV5-1 and TRBJ2-7; possible D gene TRBD1, 6 bases. The ends were cut back, 4 bases at V and 1 base at J, with 15 bases in the middle. CDR3 length: 15 amino acids. CDR1 SGHRS and CDR2 YFSETQ come from the germline V gene. CDR3 sequence reads: CASSKYQGPSYEQYF. The CDR3 nucleotides are TGCGCCAGCAGCAAATATCAGGGGCCTTCCTACGAGCAGTACTTC.